The clone carrying this T cell receptor (beta chain) was detected many times. The TCRbeta library incorporated unique molecular identifiers. In TCRdb, the PCR reads were re-called with MiXCR into one record per CDR3 protein. The table has roughly 100,000 distinct CDR3 sequences, 6.5% to 8.5% seen once. Per the germline V gene, CDR1 is SGHRS and CDR2 is YFSETQ. V lost 5 bases and J lost 0, with 13 bases in between. The CDR3 runs 15 residues. The data originate from a study of T-cell reconstitution after alpha-beta-depleted transplantation in children. The chain joins TRBV5-1 to TRBJ2-3, with D possibly being TRBD1 (6 bases). The sample in question was PBMCs from the stem cell graft donor, obtained from the stem cell graft. The receptor was derived from a human donor who donated a stem cell graft to a child with congenital amegakaryocytic thrombocytopenia. CDR3 coding DNA: TGCGCCAGCAGTTTCGACAGGCCTAGCACAGATACGCAGTATTTT. It specifies CASSFDRPSTDTQYF.